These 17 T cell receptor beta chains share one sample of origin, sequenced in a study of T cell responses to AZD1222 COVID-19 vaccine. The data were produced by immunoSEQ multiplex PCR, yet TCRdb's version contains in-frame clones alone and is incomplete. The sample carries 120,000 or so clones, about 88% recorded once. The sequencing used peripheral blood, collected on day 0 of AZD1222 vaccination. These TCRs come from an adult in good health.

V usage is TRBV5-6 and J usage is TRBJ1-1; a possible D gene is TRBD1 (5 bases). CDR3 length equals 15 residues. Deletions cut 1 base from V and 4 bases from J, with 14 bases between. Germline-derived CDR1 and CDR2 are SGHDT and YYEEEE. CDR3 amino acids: CASSLRGGMRTEAFF. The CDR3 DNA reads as TGTGCCAGCAGCTTGAGGGGCGGTATGCGCACTGAAGCTTTCTTT. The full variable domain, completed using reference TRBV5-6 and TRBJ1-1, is DAGVTQSPTHLIKTRGQQVTLRCSPKSGHDTVSWYQQALGQGPQFIFQYYEEEERQRGNFPDRFSGHQFPNYSSELNVNALLLGDSALYLCASSLRGGMRTEAFFGQGTRLTVV.

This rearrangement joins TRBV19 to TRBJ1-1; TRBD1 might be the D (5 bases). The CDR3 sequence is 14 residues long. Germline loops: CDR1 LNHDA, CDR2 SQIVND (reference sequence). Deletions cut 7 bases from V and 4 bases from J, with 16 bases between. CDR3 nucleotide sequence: TGTGCCAGTACCGGACCGGGGGTTCTCACTGAAGCTTTCTTT. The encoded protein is CASTGPGVLTEAFF.

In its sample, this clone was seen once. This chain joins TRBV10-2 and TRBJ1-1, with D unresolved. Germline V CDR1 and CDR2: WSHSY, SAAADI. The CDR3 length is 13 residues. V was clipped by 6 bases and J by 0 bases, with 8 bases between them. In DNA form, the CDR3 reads TGCGCCAGCAGGGCCACAGTGAACACTGAAGCTTTCTTT. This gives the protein CASRATVNTEAFF.

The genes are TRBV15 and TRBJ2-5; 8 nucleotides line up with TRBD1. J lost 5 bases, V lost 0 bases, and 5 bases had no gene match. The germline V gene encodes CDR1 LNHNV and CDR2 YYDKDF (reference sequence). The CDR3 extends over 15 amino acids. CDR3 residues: CATSRDPTGGETQYF. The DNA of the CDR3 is TGTGCCACCAGCAGAGATCCCACAGGGGGGGAGACCCAGTACTTC.

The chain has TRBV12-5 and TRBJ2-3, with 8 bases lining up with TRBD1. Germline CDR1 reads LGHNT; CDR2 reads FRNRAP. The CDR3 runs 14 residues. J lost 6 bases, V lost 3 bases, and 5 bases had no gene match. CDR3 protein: CASGFAGGQDTQYF. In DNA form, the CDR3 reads TGTGCTAGTGGTTTTGCAGGGGGCCAGGATACGCAGTATTTT.

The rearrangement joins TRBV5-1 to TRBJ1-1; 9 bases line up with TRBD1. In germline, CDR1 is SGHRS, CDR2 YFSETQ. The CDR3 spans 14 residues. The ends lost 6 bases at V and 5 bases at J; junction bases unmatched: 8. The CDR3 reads CASTPQGARTEAFF. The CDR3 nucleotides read TGCGCCAGCACGCCACAGGGGGCGCGGACTGAAGCTTTCTTT.

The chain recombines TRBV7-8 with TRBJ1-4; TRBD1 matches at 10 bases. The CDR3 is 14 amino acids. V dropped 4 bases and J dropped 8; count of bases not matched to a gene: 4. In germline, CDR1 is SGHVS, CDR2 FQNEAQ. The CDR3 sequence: CASSSGQGREKLFF. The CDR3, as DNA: TGTGCCAGCAGCTCGGGACAGGGGCGGGAAAAACTGTTTTTT.

CDR3 residues: CASSLALDRVKETQYF. The CDR3 nucleotides are TGCGCCAGCAGCTTGGCCCTGGACAGGGTTAAGGAGACCCAGTACTTC. The chain is built from TRBV5-1 and TRBJ2-5; TRBD1 agrees at 8 bases. The V segment lost 0 bases and the J segment 5 bases; nucleotides outside the gene matches: 9. This CDR3 comprises 16 residues. Per germline, CDR1 SGHRS and CDR2 YFSETQ.

CDR3 DNA: TGTGCCAGCAGAGCGGGACAGGGGGACTCCTACGAGCAGTACTTC. Protein: CASRAGQGDSYEQYF. This chain joins TRBV7-9 and TRBJ2-7, with 11 positions matching TRBD1. Germline V lookup: CDR1 SEHNR, CDR2 FQNEAQ (reference sequence). The CDR3 consists of 15 residues. V shed 6 bases, J shed 0 bases, and the junction held 4 bases outside the gene matches.

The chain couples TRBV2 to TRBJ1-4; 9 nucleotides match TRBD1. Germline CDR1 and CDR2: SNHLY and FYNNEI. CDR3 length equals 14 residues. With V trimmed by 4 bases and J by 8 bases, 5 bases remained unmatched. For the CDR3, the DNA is TGTGCCAGCAGTGGGGACAGGGTGGGAGAAAAACTGTTTTTT. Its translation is CASSGDRVGEKLFF.

This chain's CDR3 is CASSYNGLSNQPQHF. The CDR3 DNA reads as TGTGCCAGCAGTTACAATGGGTTGAGCAATCAGCCCCAGCATTTT. The genes are TRBV6-6 and TRBJ1-5; D not resolved. Per the germline V gene, CDR1 is MNHNY and CDR2 is SVGAGI (reference sequence). The CDR3 covers 15 residues. V was cut by 2 bases and J by 1 base, with 9 bases left in between.

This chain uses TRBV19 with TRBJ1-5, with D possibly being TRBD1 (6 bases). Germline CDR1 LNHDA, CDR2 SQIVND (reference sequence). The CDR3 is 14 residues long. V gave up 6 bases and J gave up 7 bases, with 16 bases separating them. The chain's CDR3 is CASRDSALRQPQHF. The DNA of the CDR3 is TGTGCCAGTAGGGACAGCGCATTACGGCAGCCCCAGCATTTT.

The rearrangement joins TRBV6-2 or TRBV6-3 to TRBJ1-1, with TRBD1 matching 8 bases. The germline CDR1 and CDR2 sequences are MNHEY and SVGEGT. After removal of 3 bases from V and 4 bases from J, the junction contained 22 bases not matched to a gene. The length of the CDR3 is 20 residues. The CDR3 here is CASSYRNRDVRQGLATEAFF. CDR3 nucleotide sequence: TGTGCCAGCAGTTATCGGAACCGAGACGTGAGACAGGGGTTGGCCACTGAAGCTTTCTTT.

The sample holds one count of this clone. CDR3 protein: CASSYGGLAEAFF. CDR3 DNA sequence: TGTGCCAGCAGTTACGGGGGCCTAGCTGAAGCTTTCTTT. V is TRBV6-5 and J is TRBJ1-1, with a tentative D call TRBD1 (6 bases). The CDR3 runs to 13 residues. Looked up from germline, CDR1 is MNHEY and CDR2 is SVGAGI. Trimming left V 2 bases short and J 6 bases short, with 10 bases between.

In nucleotides, the CDR3 is TGCGCCAGCAGCTTGGTTATAGGGGGTCGAGTTGAGACCCAGTACTTC. It encodes CASSLVIGGRVETQYF. The gene calls are TRBV5-1 and TRBJ2-5; D might be TRBD1 (6 bases). Germline V gives CDR1 SGHRS, CDR2 YFSETQ. The CDR3 loop spans 16 amino acids. The V end was cut by 0 bases, the J end by 5 bases, with 17 bases between.

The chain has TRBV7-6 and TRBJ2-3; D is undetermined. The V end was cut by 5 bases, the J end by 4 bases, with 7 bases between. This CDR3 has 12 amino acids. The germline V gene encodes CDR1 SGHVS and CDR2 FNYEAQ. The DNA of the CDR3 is TGTGCCAGCAGCCGCGATCCAGATACGCAGTATTTT. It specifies CASSRDPDTQYF. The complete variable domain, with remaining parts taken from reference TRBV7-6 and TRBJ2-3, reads GAGVSQSPRYKVTKRGQDVALRCDPISGHVSLYWYRQALGQGPEFLTYFNYEAQQDKSGLPNDRFSAERPEGSISTLTIQRTEQRDSAMYRCASSRDPDTQYFGPGTRLTVL.

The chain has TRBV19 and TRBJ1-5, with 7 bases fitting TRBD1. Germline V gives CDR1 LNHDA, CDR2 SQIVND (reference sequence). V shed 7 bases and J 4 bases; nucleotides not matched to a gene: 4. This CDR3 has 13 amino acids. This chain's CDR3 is CASKGQQNQPQHF. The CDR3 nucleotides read TGTGCCAGTAAGGGACAGCAGAATCAGCCCCAGCATTTT. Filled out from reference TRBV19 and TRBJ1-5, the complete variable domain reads DGGITQSPKYLFRKEGQNVTLSCEQNLNHDAMYWYRQDPGQGLRLIYYSQIVNDFQKGDIAEGYSVSREKKESFPLTVTSAQKNPTAFYLCASKGQQNQPQHFGDGTRLSIL.